These 12 T cell receptor beta chains were all obtained from the same sample, sequenced in a study of shared clonotypes between healthy human individuals. Profiling relied on immunoSEQ multiplex PCR, and the TCRdb table lists in-frame clones only, not all of them. Altogether roughly 760,000 clones are present, 74% being singletons, with the ten largest covering 1.7%. Sequencing used memory CD4+ T cells sorted from blood. Subset given: CD45RA-negative fraction. Source of these receptors: a woman in her thirties in good health.

The chain employs TRBV5-4 and TRBJ1-2; 11 bases are shared with TRBD1. The CDR3 has 15 residues. The germline V gene encodes CDR1 SGHNT and CDR2 YYREEE (reference sequence). V trimming: 2 bases; J trimming: 7 bases; junction bases outside the gene matches: 7. The CDR3 DNA is TGTGCCAGCAGCTTTGGGGGGACAGGGGGAGGTGGCTACACCTTC. Protein product: CASSFGGTGGGGYTF. Drawing the rest from reference TRBV5-4 and TRBJ1-2, the complete variable domain is ETGVTQSPTHLIKTRGQQVTLRCSSQSGHNTVSWYQQALGQGPQFIFQYYREEENGRGNFPPRFSGLQFPNYSSELNVNALELDDSALYLCASSFGGTGGGGYTFGSGTRLTVV.

This chain links TRBV6-5 with TRBJ1-2; possibly TRBD1 for D (6 bases). Germline CDR1 is MNHEY and CDR2 is SVGAGI. Trimming removed 7 bases at V and 4 bases at J, with 19 bases between. The CDR3 has 15 residues. CDR3 nucleotide sequence: TGTGCCAGCATCAATCCAGGGGCGCGGGGCTATGGCTACACCTTC. Translating gives CASINPGARGYGYTF.

The chain recombines TRBV6-6 with TRBJ2-1, with a tentative D call TRBD2 (6 bases). CDR1 and CDR2 (germline): MNHNY, SVGAGI (reference sequence). This CDR3 spans 13 amino acids. V gave up 0 bases and J gave up 8 bases, with 8 bases separating them. The chain's CDR3 is CASSYSAGYEQFF. CDR3 nucleotide sequence: TGTGCCAGCAGTTACTCGGCGGGATATGAGCAGTTCTTC.

The chain has TRBV28 and TRBJ1-5, with 9 bases fitting TRBD1. Germline V CDR1 and CDR2: MDHEN, SYDVKM. J gave up 6 bases and V 6 bases, and 15 bases lay outside the gene matches. The CDR3 has 17 residues. The CDR3 sequence is CASSSGQGSFPGQPQHF. CDR3 nucleotide sequence: TGTGCCAGCAGCTCGGGACAGGGATCCTTTCCGGGTCAGCCCCAGCATTTT.

As for this clone: A much larger clone differs by one base, so this may be a read error. The V call is TRBV2, the J call TRBJ1-5; the D is unclear. CDR1 and CDR2 from the germline V gene are SNHLY and FYNNEI. V was trimmed by 2 bases and J by 0 bases, leaving 5 bases between them. The CDR3 has 14 residues. CDR3 loop: CASSEQDSNQPQHF. CDR3 in DNA: TGTGCCAGCAGTGAACAGGATAGCAATCAGCCCCAGCATTTT.

The V and J genes are TRBV10-1 and TRBJ2-1; 9 bases are a match to TRBD1. The V gene's germline CDR1 is WNHNN and CDR2 SYGVQD (reference sequence). The CDR3 runs to 14 residues. Trimming cost V 6 bases and J 5 bases; bases outside gene matches: 5. The chain's CDR3 is CASRRDRDHNEQFF. In DNA, the CDR3 is TGCGCCAGCAGGAGGGACAGGGATCACAATGAGCAGTTCTTC.

The chain has TRBV5-4 and TRBJ2-6; weak D call: TRBD1 (5 bases). Trimming removed 5 bases at V and 3 bases at J, with 12 bases between. This CDR3 has 15 amino acids. Germline CDR1 is SGHNT and CDR2 is YYREEE (reference sequence). CDR3: CASRQDSGGANVLTF. CDR3 coding DNA: TGTGCCAGCAGACAAGACAGTGGTGGGGCCAACGTCCTGACTTTC.

V is TRBV18 and J is TRBJ1-1; no clear D gene. This CDR3 has 14 residues. Trimming shortened V by 1 base and J by 5 bases, and 11 bases separated the two germline ends. Germline V gives CDR1 KGHSH, CDR2 LQKENI. The CDR3 loop is CASSPLQERTEAFF. CDR3 DNA: TGTGCCAGCTCACCACTGCAGGAAAGGACTGAAGCTTTCTTT.

V gene TRBV18 combines with J gene TRBJ1-3; 7 bases line up with TRBD1. The CDR3 is 15 residues long. V lost 5 bases and J lost 0; bases outside the gene matches: 4. Germline CDR1 KGHSH, CDR2 LQKENI. The CDR3 reads CASSLDRPSGNTIYF. The CDR3 region has the DNA TGTGCCAGCTCATTGGACAGGCCCTCTGGAAACACCATATATTTT.

This clone was found many times. The chain links TRBV10-3 to TRBJ2-7, with a possible D match to TRBD2 (5 bases). The CDR3 length is 11 residues. Germline values: CDR1 ENHRY, CDR2 SYGVKD. The V and J ends lost 2 bases and 10 bases respectively, with 9 bases between them. CDR3 nucleotide sequence: TGTGCCATCAGTGAGCTGGACTCCCAGTACTTC. It is translated as CAISELDSQYF.

V usage is TRBV10-1 and J usage is TRBJ1-2; D may be TRBD1 (5 bases). CDR3 length: 13 residues. V shed 0 bases and J shed 8 bases, with 10 bases lying between them. Germline CDR1 reads WNHNN; CDR2 reads SYGVQD (reference sequence). CDR3 protein: CASSESGGNGYTF. DNA for the CDR3: TGCGCCAGCAGTGAGTCGGGGGGGAACGGCTACACCTTC.

This clone has a count of ten or more. This chain joins TRBV11-2 and TRBJ1-1; D gene ambiguous. CDR3 length: 13 residues. Between the trimmed V and J ends, which lost 5 bases and 7 bases, there was a span of 14 bases. Germline CDR1 SGHAT, CDR2 FQNNGV. The CDR3 protein is CASSPYQHIEAFF. Written as DNA, the CDR3 is TGTGCCAGCAGCCCTTATCAACACATTGAAGCTTTCTTT.